What follows are 23 T cell receptor beta chains derived from one specimen sequenced in a study of immune evolution from preneoplasia to lung adenocarcinoma. Using immunoSEQ multiplex PCR, the repertoire was profiled, and TCRdb retains in-frame clones only, with some absent. The table records roughly 40,000 clones, less than 80% of them present only once. The specimen sequenced was FFPE invasive lung adenocarcinoma tissue. Source of these receptors: a person aged 60 to 70 with lung adenocarcinoma.

This clone has just one count. The rearrangement links TRBV18 to TRBJ1-1; a possible D gene is TRBD1 (6 bases). This CDR3 has 16 residues. CDR1 KGHSH and CDR2 LQKENI come from the germline V gene. V lost 6 bases, J lost 0 bases, and 17 bases lay in between. The CDR3, as DNA: TGTGCCAGCTCCCCTCAGGACAGCCTTATGAACACTGAAGCTTTCTTT. Its protein is CASSPQDSLMNTEAFF. Full variable domain (missing parts from reference TRBV18 and TRBJ1-1): NAGVMQNPRHLVRRRGQEARLRCSPMKGHSHVYWYRQLPEEGLKFMVYLQKENIIDESGMPKERFSAEFPKEGPSILRIQQVVRGDSAAYFCASSPQDSLMNTEAFFGQGTRLTVV.

The sample holds a few counts of this clone. The chain is built from TRBV28 and TRBJ1-3, with D unresolved. Germline V CDR1 and CDR2: MDHEN, SYDVKM. This CDR3 comprises 16 residues. V gave up 3 bases and J gave up 0 bases, with 12 bases separating them. CDR3 region: CASSFYSLNSGNTIYF. CDR3 coding DNA: TGTGCCAGCAGTTTCTACAGTCTTAACTCTGGAAACACCATATATTTT.

This clone showed up just once. The chain couples TRBV10-3 to TRBJ2-7; D perhaps matches TRBD2 (5 bases). The CDR3 has 16 residues. Per germline, CDR1 ENHRY and CDR2 SYGVKD. Trimming took 0 bases from V and 6 from J, leaving 18 bases between them. CDR3 sequence reads: CAISESGLGTSGEQYF. DNA of the CDR3: TGTGCCATCAGTGAGTCAGGACTTGGTACGTCCGGCGAGCAGTACTTC.

CDR3 in amino acids: CASSLRAEQFF. DNA for the CDR3: TGTGCCAGCAGCCTACGAGCAGAGCAGTTCTTC. V usage is TRBV5-6 and J usage is TRBJ2-1; D remains unclear. With 4 bases removed from V and 10 bases from J, the gap between germline ends came to 9 bases. This CDR3 comprises 11 residues. CDR1 is SGHDT and CDR2 is YYEEEE in the germline V gene.

The J gene is TRBJ1-5, the V gene TRBV10-2, with D unresolved. Trimming took 6 bases from V and 1 from J, leaving 7 bases between them. This CDR3 spans 13 amino acids. Germline values: CDR1 WSHSY, CDR2 SAAADI. In DNA, the CDR3 is TGCGCCAGCAGGGGCCAGAGCAATCAGCCCCAGCATTTT. This gives the protein CASRGQSNQPQHF.

The chain is built from TRBV29-1 and TRBJ1-1; D gene uncertain. The CDR3 runs to 14 residues. Germline CDR1 SQVTM, CDR2 ANQGSEA. V dropped 0 bases and J dropped 5 bases, with 13 bases sitting between them. CDR3 coding DNA: TGCAGCGTTGAAGAGCGAGGTTTTCTGACTGAAGCTTTCTTT. It specifies CSVEERGFLTEAFF.

V gene TRBV7-9 combines with J gene TRBJ1-1, with 7 positions matching TRBD1. The CDR3 has 12 residues. V shed 4 bases, J shed 8 bases, and the junction held 4 bases outside the gene matches. The V gene's germline CDR1 is SEHNR and CDR2 FQNEAQ (reference sequence). CDR3 in amino acids: CASSSQGMEAFF. DNA of the CDR3: TGTGCCAGCAGCTCACAGGGGATGGAAGCTTTCTTT.

This chain connects TRBV20-1 to TRBJ1-5; D remains unclear. The CDR3 sequence is 10 residues long. The germline V gene encodes CDR1 DFQATT and CDR2 SNEGSKA (reference sequence). The ends were cut back, 3 bases at V and 7 bases at J, with 4 bases in the middle. The CDR3 loop is CSASSQPQHF. CDR3 bases: TGCAGTGCTAGTTCGCAGCCCCAGCATTTT.

This clone was observed once. The V gene is TRBV18, the J gene TRBJ2-5; D possibly uses TRBD1 or TRBD2 (6 bases each). This CDR3 comprises 15 residues. Per the germline V gene, CDR1 is KGHSH and CDR2 is LQKENI. V gave up 3 bases and J gave up 4 bases, with 15 bases separating them. The CDR3 region has the DNA TGTGCCAGCTCACCCCCGGGGGCTCAGGGAGAGACCCAGTACTTC. This translates into CASSPPGAQGETQYF.

The V and J genes are TRBV28 and TRBJ2-5; D unclear. The length of the CDR3 is 11 residues. The germline gives CDR1 MDHEN, CDR2 SYDVKM. Trimming pared 4 bases from V and 5 bases from J, leaving 5 bases between. The CDR3 loop reads CASSYLETQYF. DNA of the CDR3: TGTGCCAGCAGTTACCTCGAGACCCAGTACTTC.

V gene TRBV18 combines with J gene TRBJ2-5; possibly TRBD2 for D (5 bases). V lost 2 bases, J lost 4 bases, and 5 bases lay in between. CDR1 is KGHSH, CDR2 LQKENI, per germline. The CDR3 contains 12 residues. The CDR3 region has the DNA TGTGCCAGCTCACCAGCGGGAGAGACCCAGTACTTC. Translated: CASSPAGETQYF.

The V gene is TRBV7-9, the J gene TRBJ1-1; 8 positions match TRBD1. Trimming removed 3 bases from V and 5 bases from J; junction bases left unmatched: 2. Germline lookup yields CDR1 SEHNR and CDR2 FQNEAQ (reference sequence). The CDR3 extends over 13 amino acids. The CDR3 DNA follows: TGTGCCAGCAGCTTGACAGGGGTAACTGAAGCTTTCTTT. It translates to CASSLTGVTEAFF.

This clone was counted a few times. The rearrangement links TRBV6-4 to TRBJ2-3; 11 nucleotides match TRBD2. Germline V gives CDR1 MRHNA, CDR2 SNTAGT. The CDR3 runs 15 residues. The ends lost 6 bases at V and 3 bases at J; junction bases unmatched: 5. CDR3 residues: CASRPSGGRTDTQYF. The CDR3 DNA reads as TGTGCCAGCAGACCTAGCGGGGGGAGGACAGATACGCAGTATTTT.

The chain is built from TRBV28 and TRBJ2-7; no clear D. The CDR3 contains 14 residues. V was cut by 3 bases and J by 1 base, with 10 bases left in between. CDR1 MDHEN and CDR2 SYDVKM come from the germline V gene. The DNA of the CDR3 is TGTGCCAGCAGTTTTCTGGCAGCGTCCTACGAGCAGTACTTC. Its translation: CASSFLAASYEQYF. The whole variable domain, filled in from reference TRBV28 and TRBJ2-7, reads DVKVTQSSRYLVKRTGEKVFLECVQDMDHENMFWYRQDPGLGLRLIYFSYDVKMKEKGDIPEGYSVSREKKERFSLILESASTNQTSMYLCASSFLAASYEQYFGPGTRLTVT.

The chain uses TRBV14 and TRBJ2-7, with D tentatively TRBD2 (6 bases). This CDR3 comprises 13 residues. With 3 bases removed from V and 5 bases from J, the gap between germline ends came to 11 bases. CDR1 SGHDN and CDR2 FVKESK come from the germline V gene. The CDR3 spells CASSHAGYHEQYF. The CDR3 nucleotides read TGTGCCAGCAGCCACGCGGGGTATCACGAGCAGTACTTC. The variable domain in full, with the rest retrieved from reference TRBV14 and TRBJ2-7, is EAGVTQFPSHSVIEKGQTVTLRCDPISGHDNLYWYRRVMGKEIKFLLHFVKESKQDESGMPNNRFLAERTGGTYSTLKVQPAELEDSGVYFCASSHAGYHEQYFGPGTRLTVT.

The chain has TRBV30 and TRBJ2-6; the match to TRBD1 covers 9 bases. Germline assignment: CDR1 GTSNPN and CDR2 SVGIG (reference sequence). J gave up 1 base and V 2 bases, and 9 bases lay outside the gene matches. CDR3 size: 18 residues. CDR3 bases: TGTGCCTGGAGTCCCAGTGGACAGGGGTCTTCTGGGGCCAACGTCCTGACTTTC. This encodes CAWSPSGQGSSGANVLTF.

J is TRBJ2-3 and V is TRBV7-8; possible D gene TRBD2, 5 bases. The germline gives CDR1 SGHVS, CDR2 FQNEAQ. The CDR3 spans 14 residues. V gave up 3 bases and J gave up 4 bases, with 11 bases separating them. CDR3 sequence: CASSFRGAADTQYF. CDR3 in DNA: TGTGCCAGCAGCTTTCGGGGAGCGGCAGATACGCAGTATTTT.

A few counts support this clone. This chain uses TRBV29-1 with TRBJ2-1; 15 nucleotides match TRBD2. J was trimmed by 10 bases and V by 6 bases; bases with no gene match: 4. Germline values: CDR1 SQVTM, CDR2 ANQGSEA. CDR3 length equals 13 residues. The CDR3 loop is CSVQGLAGGEQFF. The DNA for the CDR3 is TGCAGCGTCCAGGGACTAGCGGGAGGCGAGCAGTTCTTC.

CDR3 loop: CASSESGTNTGELFF. The CDR3 DNA is TGTGCCAGCAGTGAAAGCGGGACGAACACCGGGGAGCTGTTTTTT. This sequence joins TRBV6-1 and TRBJ2-2, with 7 bases fitting TRBD2. CDR3 length equals 15 residues. Trimming took 2 bases from V and 0 from J; bases not matched to a gene: 0. The germline V gene has CDR1 MNHNS and CDR2 SASEGT.

The gene calls are TRBV6-5 and TRBJ1-1; D gene ambiguous. The CDR3 contains 14 residues. Germline loops: CDR1 MNHEY, CDR2 SVGAGI. V lost 3 bases and J lost 5, with 13 bases in between. The CDR3 reads CASSYSEGRTEAFF. The CDR3 DNA reads as TGTGCCAGCAGTTATAGTGAGGGCAGGACTGAAGCTTTCTTT.

The rearrangement links TRBV7-2 to TRBJ2-7; tentatively, D is TRBD2 (5 bases). V dropped 5 bases and J dropped 2 bases, with 10 bases sitting between them. This CDR3 spans 13 amino acids. Germline CDR1 reads SGHTA; CDR2 reads FQGNSA. This CDR3 reads CASSRDPTYEQYF. CDR3 nucleotides: TGTGCCAGCAGCCGGGATCCGACCTACGAGCAGTACTTC.

The V gene is TRBV14, the J gene TRBJ1-1; D ambiguous. The length of the CDR3 is 12 residues. The ends were cut back, 1 base at V and 4 bases at J, with 4 bases in the middle. Germline-derived CDR1 and CDR2 are SGHDN and FVKESK. The CDR3 loop reads CASSQGGTEAFF. The CDR3 DNA reads as TGTGCCAGCAGCCAAGGTGGCACTGAAGCTTTCTTT.

About this clone: One end of the junction is discordant with germline, which a read error may explain. The V and J genes are TRBV4-1 and TRBJ1-1; 8 bases are shared with TRBD1. Germline CDR1 MGHRA, CDR2 YSYEKL. There are 14 residues in the CDR3. The CDR3 DNA follows: TGTGCCAGCAGCGCCCGGACAGGGAGGACTGAAGCTTTCTTT. Protein product: CASSARTGRTEAFF.